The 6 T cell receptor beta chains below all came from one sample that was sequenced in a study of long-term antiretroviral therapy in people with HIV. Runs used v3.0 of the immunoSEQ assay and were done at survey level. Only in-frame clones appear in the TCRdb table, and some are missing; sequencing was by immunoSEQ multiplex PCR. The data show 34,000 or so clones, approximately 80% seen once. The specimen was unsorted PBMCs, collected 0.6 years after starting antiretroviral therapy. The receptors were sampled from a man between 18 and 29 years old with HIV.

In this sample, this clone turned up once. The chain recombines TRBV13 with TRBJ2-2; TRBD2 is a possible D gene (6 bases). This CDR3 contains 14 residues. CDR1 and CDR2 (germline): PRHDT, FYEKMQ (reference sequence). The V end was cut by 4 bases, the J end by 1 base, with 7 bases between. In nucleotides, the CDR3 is TGTGCCAGCAGCTATAGCGGGAACACCGGGGAGCTGTTTTTT. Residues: CASSYSGNTGELFF.

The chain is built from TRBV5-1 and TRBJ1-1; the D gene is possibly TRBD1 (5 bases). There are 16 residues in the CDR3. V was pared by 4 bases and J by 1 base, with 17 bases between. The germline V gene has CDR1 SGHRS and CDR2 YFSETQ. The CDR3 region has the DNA TGCGCCAGCAGCGACATGACTGGGGCCGGGAACACTGAAGCTTTCTTT. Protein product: CASSDMTGAGNTEAFF. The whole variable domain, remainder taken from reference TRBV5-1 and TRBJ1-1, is KAGVTQTPRYLIKTRGQQVTLSCSPISGHRSVSWYQQTPGQGLQFLFEYFSETQRNKGNFPGRFSGRQFSNSRSEMNVSTLELGDSALYLCASSDMTGAGNTEAFFGQGTRLTVV.

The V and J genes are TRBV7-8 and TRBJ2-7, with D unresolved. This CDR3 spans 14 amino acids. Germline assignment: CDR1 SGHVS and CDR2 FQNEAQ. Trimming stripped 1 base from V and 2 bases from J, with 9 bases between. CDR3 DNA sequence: TGTGCCAGCAGCTTAGGACCTCAGACCTACGAGCAGTACTTC. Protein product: CASSLGPQTYEQYF.

The CDR3 DNA follows: TGTGCCAGCAGGACCGGGACAGGGGTTGAAAAACTGTTTTTT. Translated, it gives CASRTGTGVEKLFF. This sequence joins TRBV27 and TRBJ1-4, with 10 bases matching TRBD1. The J segment lost 7 bases and the V segment lost 6 bases, leaving 5 bases of the junction unmatched. From germline, CDR1 is MNHEY and CDR2 SMNVEV (reference sequence). The CDR3 runs to 14 residues.

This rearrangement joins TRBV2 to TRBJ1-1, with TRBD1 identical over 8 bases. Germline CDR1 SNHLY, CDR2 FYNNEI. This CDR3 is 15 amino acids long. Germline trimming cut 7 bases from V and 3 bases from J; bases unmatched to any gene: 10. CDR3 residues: CASKETGEGDTEAFF. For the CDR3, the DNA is TGTGCCAGCAAAGAGACAGGGGAGGGGGACACTGAAGCTTTCTTT. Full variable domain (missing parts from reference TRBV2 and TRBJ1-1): EPEVTQTPSHQVTQMGQEVILRCVPISNHLYFYWYRQILGQKVEFLVSFYNNEISEKSEIFDDQFSVERPDGSNFTLKIRSTKLEDSAMYFCASKETGEGDTEAFFGQGTRLTVV.

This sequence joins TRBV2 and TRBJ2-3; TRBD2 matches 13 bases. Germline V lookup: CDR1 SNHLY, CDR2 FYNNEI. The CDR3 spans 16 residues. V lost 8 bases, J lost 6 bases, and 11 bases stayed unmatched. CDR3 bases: TGTGCCAGCCGCGCAAGGACTAGCGGGAGATCGGATACGCAGTATTTT. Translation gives CASRARTSGRSDTQYF.